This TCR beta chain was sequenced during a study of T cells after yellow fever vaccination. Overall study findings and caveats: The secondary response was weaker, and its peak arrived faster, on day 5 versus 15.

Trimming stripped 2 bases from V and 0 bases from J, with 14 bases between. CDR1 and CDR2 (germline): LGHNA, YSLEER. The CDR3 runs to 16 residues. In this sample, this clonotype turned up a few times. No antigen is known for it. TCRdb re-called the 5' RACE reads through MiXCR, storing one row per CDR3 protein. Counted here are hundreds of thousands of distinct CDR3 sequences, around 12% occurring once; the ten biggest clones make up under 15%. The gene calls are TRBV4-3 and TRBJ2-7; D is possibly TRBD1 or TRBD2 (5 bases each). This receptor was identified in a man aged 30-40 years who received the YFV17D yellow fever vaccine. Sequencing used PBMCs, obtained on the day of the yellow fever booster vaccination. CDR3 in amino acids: CASSQTRDALSYEQYF. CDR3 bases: TGCGCCAGCAGCCAAACCCGGGACGCCCTCTCCTACGAGCAGTACTTC.